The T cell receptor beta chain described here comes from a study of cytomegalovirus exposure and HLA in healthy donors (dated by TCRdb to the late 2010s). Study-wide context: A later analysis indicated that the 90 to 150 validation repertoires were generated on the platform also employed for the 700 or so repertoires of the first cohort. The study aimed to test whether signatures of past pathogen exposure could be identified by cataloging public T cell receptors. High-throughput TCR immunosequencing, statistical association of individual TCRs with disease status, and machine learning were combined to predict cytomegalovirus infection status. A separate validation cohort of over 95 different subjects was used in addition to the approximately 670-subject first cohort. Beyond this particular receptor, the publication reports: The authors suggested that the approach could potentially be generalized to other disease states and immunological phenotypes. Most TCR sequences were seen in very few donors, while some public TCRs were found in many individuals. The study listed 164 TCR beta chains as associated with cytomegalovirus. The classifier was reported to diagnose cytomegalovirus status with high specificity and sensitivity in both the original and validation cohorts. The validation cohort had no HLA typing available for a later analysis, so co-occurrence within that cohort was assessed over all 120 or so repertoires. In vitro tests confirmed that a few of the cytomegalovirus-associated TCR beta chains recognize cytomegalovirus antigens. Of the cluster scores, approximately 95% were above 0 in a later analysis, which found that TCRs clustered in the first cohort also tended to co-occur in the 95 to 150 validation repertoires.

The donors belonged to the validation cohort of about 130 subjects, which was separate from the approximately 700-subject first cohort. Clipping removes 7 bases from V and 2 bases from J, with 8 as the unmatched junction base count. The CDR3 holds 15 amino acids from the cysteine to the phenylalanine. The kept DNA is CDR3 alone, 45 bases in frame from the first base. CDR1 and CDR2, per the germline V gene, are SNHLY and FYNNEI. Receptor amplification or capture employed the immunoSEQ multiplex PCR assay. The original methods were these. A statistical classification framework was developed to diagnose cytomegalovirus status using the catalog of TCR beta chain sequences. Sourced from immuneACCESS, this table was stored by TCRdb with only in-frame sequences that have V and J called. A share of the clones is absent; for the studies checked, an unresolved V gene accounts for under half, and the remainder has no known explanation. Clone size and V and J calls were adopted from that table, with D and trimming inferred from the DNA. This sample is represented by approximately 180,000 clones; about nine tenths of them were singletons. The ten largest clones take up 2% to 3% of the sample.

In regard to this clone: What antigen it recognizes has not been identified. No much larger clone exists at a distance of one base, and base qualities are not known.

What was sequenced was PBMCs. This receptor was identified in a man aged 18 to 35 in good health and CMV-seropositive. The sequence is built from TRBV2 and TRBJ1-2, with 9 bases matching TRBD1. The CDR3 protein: CASTSGTGWNYGYTF. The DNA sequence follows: TGTGCCAGCACCTCCGGGACAGGGTGGAACTATGGCTACACCTTC.